Following are 27 T cell receptor beta chains from one sample sequenced in a study of blood T cell repertoires in COVID-19 (TCRdb year 2020). The library was built by means of the immunoSEQ multiplex PCR assay. TCRdb limited this immuneACCESS table to in-frame rearrangements with V and J called. A share of clones is missing; checked studies link under half to unresolved V genes, and the rest is unexplained. The sample yields 100,000 to 150,000 clones; 75% to 90% were counted once. Jointly, the top ten make up approximately 3% of the sample. The specimen was peripheral blood. The receptor source for this set is a woman older than 75 with COVID-19, enrolled during active disease.

Worth noting for this clone: This same CDR3 is encoded by further DNA sequences in the sample. The chain employs TRBV14 and TRBJ2-7; D gene unclear. This CDR3 has 14 amino acids. The germline V gene has CDR1 SGHDN and CDR2 FVKESK. The V end was cut by 0 bases, the J end by 4 bases, with 10 bases between. In nucleotides, the CDR3 is TGTGCCAGCAGCCAAGATTCTAGTCGGTACGAGCAGTACTTC. It specifies CASSQDSSRYEQYF.

The chain has TRBV7-3 and TRBJ2-5; 9 bases agree with TRBD1. The germline V gene encodes CDR1 SGHTA and CDR2 FQGTGA. The CDR3 has 13 amino acids. The junction had 1 base not matched to a gene; V was cut back by 4 bases and J by 4 bases. CDR3 bases: TGTGCCAGCAGCTCGGGACAGGGAGAGACCCAGTACTTC. The encoded protein is CASSSGQGETQYF.

This chain links TRBV23-1 with TRBJ2-7; tentatively, D is TRBD2 (7 bases). TRBV23-1 is an ORF, with its function uncertain. Deletions cut 8 bases from V and 4 bases from J, with 15 bases between. The CDR3 has 13 amino acids. The CDR3 DNA reads as TGCGCCAGCCCGGGGGGCAGACCGTACGAGCAGTACTTC. Translation: CASPGGRPYEQYF.

This clone came up a few times. The chain carries TRBV20-1 and TRBJ2-7; the D gene is possibly TRBD1 (6 bases). The V gene's germline CDR1 is DFQATT and CDR2 SNEGSKA (reference sequence). V gave up 5 bases and J gave up 5 bases, with 10 bases separating them. The CDR3 spans 11 residues. The CDR3 region is CSALRDNEQYF. CDR3 sequence (DNA): TGCAGTGCTCTCAGGGACAACGAGCAGTACTTC.

This clone has just a few counts. V is TRBV28 and J is TRBJ1-1; 10 bases are shared with TRBD1. In germline, CDR1 is MDHEN, CDR2 SYDVKM. The length of the CDR3 is 16 residues. The junction had 16 bases not matched to a gene; V was cut back by 4 bases and J by 11 bases. CDR3 in amino acids: CASSSYGTGAGSRAFF. CDR3 in DNA: TGTGCCAGCAGTTCATACGGGACAGGGGCTGGTTCTAGGGCTTTCTTT.

This chain links TRBV12-2 with TRBJ1-6; the DNA was not used to check the table's D call, TRBD1. TRBV12-2 is listed as a pseudogene. The CDR3 totals 16 residues. CDR3 residues: CASRPTDGQRNSPLHF. The CDR3 DNA reads as TGTGCAAGTCGCCCCACCGATGGACAGAGAAATTCACCCCTCCACTTT.

The CDR3 DNA reads TGCGCCAGCAGCCCCGGGACAGGGGGCGATTATGGGGCCAACGTCCTGACTTTC. It yields the protein CASSPGTGGDYGANVLTF. The V call is TRBV5-1, the J call TRBJ2-6; 12 bases are a match to TRBD1. The CDR3 covers 18 residues. Germline V lookup: CDR1 SGHRS, CDR2 YFSETQ. The V segment lost 4 bases and the J segment 3 bases; nucleotides outside the gene matches: 8.

The rearrangement links TRBV7-9 to TRBJ1-6; D not resolved. CDR1 is SEHNR and CDR2 is FQNEAQ in the germline V gene (reference sequence). The CDR3 is 12 amino acids. Trimming removed 2 bases from V and 11 bases from J, with 7 bases in between. Here the CDR3 DNA reads TGTGCCAGCAGCTTATCCCGTACACCCCTCCACTTT. The encoded protein is CASSLSRTPLHF.

V usage is TRBV19 and J usage is TRBJ2-4, with 8 bases aligning to TRBD1. The CDR3 length is 13 residues. Germline V gene data show CDR1 as LNHDA and CDR2 as SQIVND (reference sequence). V dropped 8 bases and J dropped 7; count of bases not matched to a gene: 7. The CDR3 DNA reads as TGTGCCAGTTCGGACAGGGCGGTGAACATTCAGTACTTC. As protein: CASSDRAVNIQYF.

This chain joins TRBV5-6 and TRBJ2-7; 8 bases are shared with TRBD2. Looked up from germline, CDR1 is SGHDT and CDR2 is YYEEEE. The trim removed 4 bases at V and 5 bases at J, leaving 11 bases unmatched. The CDR3 consists of 15 residues. The CDR3 DNA is TGTGCCAGCAGCCCGGGAGGGATCCCACCCCACGAGCAGTACTTC. Its protein product is CASSPGGIPPHEQYF.

The chain carries TRBV10-3 and TRBJ2-3; TRBD1 or TRBD2 may be the D gene (5 bases each). The CDR3 length is 13 residues. Per germline, CDR1 ENHRY and CDR2 SYGVKD. V was pared by 4 bases and J by 9 bases, with 14 bases between. The CDR3 nucleotides are TGTGCCATCAGTGGGTCAGGGAGTGGAACGCAGTATTTT. This sequence encodes CAISGSGSGTQYF.

This clone has a single count. The V and J genes are TRBV9 and TRBJ2-5; D is ambiguous. The V end lost 7 bases, the J end lost 2 bases, and 12 bases lay between the germline ends. The length of the CDR3 is 13 residues. Germline V gene lookup returns CDR1 SGDLS and CDR2 YYNGEE. CDR3 nucleotides: TGTGCCAGCCTATCGCTCCGACAAGAGACCCAGTACTTC. It translates to CASLSLRQETQYF.

The V gene is TRBV28, the J gene TRBJ1-2, with 7 bases aligning to TRBD1. The CDR3 consists of 13 residues. The germline V gene encodes CDR1 MDHEN and CDR2 SYDVKM. The J segment lost 3 bases and the V segment lost 7 bases, leaving 5 bases of the junction unmatched. The CDR3 DNA sequence: TGTGCCAGCATCGGAGGGACAGACTATGGCTACACCTTC. Residues: CASIGGTDYGYTF.

The chain has TRBV28 and TRBJ1-2; the match to TRBD1 covers 9 bases. The CDR3 spans 13 residues. Per the germline V gene, CDR1 is MDHEN and CDR2 is SYDVKM. Losses at the gene ends were 2 bases for V and 7 bases for J; bases not matched to a gene: 2. CDR3 protein: CASSLRTGAGYTF. DNA of the CDR3: TGTGCCAGCAGTTTAAGGACAGGGGCTGGCTACACCTTC.

The chain recombines TRBV5-1 with TRBJ1-1, with a possible D match to TRBD1 (6 bases). CDR3 size: 15 residues. Trimming removed 4 bases at V and 4 bases at J, with 17 bases between. Germline values: CDR1 SGHRS, CDR2 YFSETQ. CDR3 amino acids: CASSGGRDPLTEAFF. In nucleotides, the CDR3 is TGCGCCAGCAGCGGGGGCAGGGATCCTCTCACTGAAGCTTTCTTT.

The chain couples TRBV10-3 to TRBJ2-3, with D possibly TRBD1 on 6 matching bases. This CDR3 has 14 amino acids. V was pared by 6 bases and J by 2 bases, with 12 bases between. Germline assignment: CDR1 ENHRY and CDR2 SYGVKD. In nucleotides, the CDR3 is TGTGCCATCAGACAGGGTATGGTCACAGATACGCAGTATTTT. The encoded protein is CAIRQGMVTDTQYF.

V is TRBV7-3 and J is TRBJ2-2; D is ambiguous. The germline V gene has CDR1 SGHTA and CDR2 FQGTGA. V was shortened by 6 bases and J by 3 bases, with 8 bases between the two germline ends. There are 13 residues in the CDR3. This CDR3 is CASRPGDTGELFF. CDR3 DNA: TGTGCCAGCAGACCCGGAGACACCGGGGAGCTGTTTTTT.

This clone was seen more than once but under ten times. This rearrangement joins TRBV6-2 or TRBV6-3 to TRBJ1-1; possibly TRBD1 for D (6 bases). CDR3 length: 14 amino acids. Germline lookup yields CDR1 MNHEY and CDR2 SVGEGT. Deletions cut 5 bases from V and 4 bases from J, with 14 bases between. The CDR3 loop reads CASSTNRAGTEAFF. CDR3 sequence (DNA): TGTGCCAGCAGTACGAACAGGGCTGGCACTGAAGCTTTCTTT.

This chain links TRBV28 with TRBJ2-3; weak D call: TRBD1 (6 bases). The CDR3 contains 16 residues. V gave up 8 bases and J gave up 1 base, with 19 bases separating them. Germline CDR1 reads MDHEN; CDR2 reads SYDVKM. The CDR3 spells CASSDSRARGTDTQYF. The CDR3 coding sequence is TGTGCCAGCTCGGACAGTAGGGCTCGGGGCACAGATACGCAGTATTTT.

CDR3 region: CASSYRGAYSPLHF. Here the CDR3 DNA reads TGTGCCAGCAGTTACAGGGGCGCGTATTCACCCCTCCACTTT. The rearrangement uses TRBV6-5 and TRBJ1-6; D may be TRBD1 (5 bases). V dropped 2 bases and J dropped 8 bases, with 10 bases sitting between them. Germline V CDR1 and CDR2: MNHEY, SVGAGI. The CDR3 has 14 residues.

The table lists this clone with a few counts. This chain joins TRBV6-5 and TRBJ1-6, with D tentatively TRBD1 (6 bases). Per germline, CDR1 MNHEY and CDR2 SVGAGI. The CDR3 spans 12 residues. V lost 9 bases, J lost 7 bases, and 10 bases lay in between. The CDR3 DNA follows: TGTGCCAGTTGGACAGAGAATTCACCCCTCCACTTT. Its translation: CASWTENSPLHF.

The rearrangement uses TRBV7-3 and TRBJ1-4; 7 positions agree with TRBD1. With V trimmed by 5 bases and J by 7 bases, 10 bases remained unmatched. Germline V gene lookup returns CDR1 SGHTA and CDR2 FQGTGA. This CDR3 is 15 amino acids long. The DNA of the CDR3 is TGTGCCAGCAGCCCCGACAGGGCTGTGAGTGAAAAACTGTTTTTT. Amino acid sequence: CASSPDRAVSEKLFF.

The gene calls are TRBV7-2 and TRBJ2-4; a weak D match, TRBD2 (5 bases). Germline CDR1 and CDR2: SGHTA and FQGNSA. The CDR3 is 15 residues long. V lost 4 bases, J lost 7 bases, and 17 bases lay in between. This CDR3 is CASSSIGERANIQYF. CDR3 sequence (DNA): TGTGCCAGCAGCTCCATCGGGGAAAGGGCGAACATTCAGTACTTC.

V is TRBV6-1 and J is TRBJ1-2, with a weak D call TRBD1 (6 bases). The V gene lost 2 bases and the J gene lost 7 bases, with 17 bases spanning the gap. From germline, CDR1 is MNHNS and CDR2 SASEGT. The CDR3 runs 15 residues. The CDR3: CASSETGRGPLGYTF. DNA for the CDR3: TGTGCCAGCAGTGAAACCGGCAGGGGCCCCCTTGGCTACACCTTC.

The table lists this clone with a few counts. The V call is TRBV4-3, the J call TRBJ2-3; D uncertain. With 4 bases removed from V and 1 base from J, the gap between germline ends came to 12 bases. CDR3 length: 15 amino acids. Germline lookup yields CDR1 LGHNA and CDR2 YSLEER. The CDR3 here is CASSPYLFRTDTQYF. CDR3 in DNA: TGCGCCAGCAGCCCCTACTTATTCCGCACAGATACGCAGTATTTT.

The rearrangement links TRBV7-3 to TRBJ2-7, with TRBD1 identical over 11 bases. Germline V lookup: CDR1 SGHTA, CDR2 FQGTGA. The CDR3 totals 15 residues. V lost 1 base and J lost 3; bases outside the gene matches: 2. The chain's CDR3 is CASSLKGQGGYEQYF. CDR3 bases: TGTGCCAGCAGCTTAAAGGGACAGGGGGGCTACGAGCAGTACTTC.

The chain is built from TRBV6-6 and TRBJ2-3, with TRBD2 matching over 7 bases. This CDR3 has 15 residues. Germline CDR1 and CDR2: MNHNY and SVGAGI (reference sequence). J was trimmed by 2 bases and V by 4 bases; bases with no gene match: 6. The chain's CDR3 is CASSLTSPNTDTQYF. CDR3 sequence (DNA): TGTGCCAGCAGTTTGACTAGCCCTAACACAGATACGCAGTATTTT.